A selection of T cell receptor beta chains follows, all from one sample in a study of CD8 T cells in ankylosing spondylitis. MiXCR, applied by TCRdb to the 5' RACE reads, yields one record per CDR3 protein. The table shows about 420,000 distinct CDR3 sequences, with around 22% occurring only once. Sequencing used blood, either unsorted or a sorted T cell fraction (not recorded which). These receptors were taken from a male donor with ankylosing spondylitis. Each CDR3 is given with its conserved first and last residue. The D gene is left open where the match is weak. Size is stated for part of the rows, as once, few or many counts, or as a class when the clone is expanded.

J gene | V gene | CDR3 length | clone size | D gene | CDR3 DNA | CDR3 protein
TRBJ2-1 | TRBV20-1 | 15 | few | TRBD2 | TGCAGTGCCACCTTGGTGGCGGGAGCACGCGATGAGCAGTTCTTC | CSATLVAGARDEQFF
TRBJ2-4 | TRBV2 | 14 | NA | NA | TGTGCCAGCAGTGAAGAGAGAGGGAGCAACATTCAGTACTTC | CASSEERGSNIQYF
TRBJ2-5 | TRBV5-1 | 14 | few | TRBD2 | TGCGCCAGCAGCCGCCTAGCGGGACAAGAGACCCAGTACTTC | CASSRLAGQETQYF
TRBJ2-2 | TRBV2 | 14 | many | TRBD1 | TGTGCCAGCAAAGGGACAGCGAACACCGGGGAGCTGTTTTTT | CASKGTANTGELFF
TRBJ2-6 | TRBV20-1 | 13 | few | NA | TGCAGTGCCACGTTACCTGGGGCCAACGTCCTGACTTTC | CSATLPGANVLTF
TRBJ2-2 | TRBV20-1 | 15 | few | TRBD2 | TGCAGTGCCATAAGTTCCAGCGGGAGTTACGGGGAGCTGTTTTTT | CSAISSSGSYGELFF
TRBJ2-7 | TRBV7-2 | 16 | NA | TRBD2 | TGTGCCAGCAGCCGATCATCTAGCGGGAGGGCCGGCGAGCAGTACTTC | CASSRSSSGRAGEQYF
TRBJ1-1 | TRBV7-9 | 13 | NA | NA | TGTGCCAGCACTCCGACAGGAGACACTGAAGCTTTCTTT | CASTPTGDTEAFF
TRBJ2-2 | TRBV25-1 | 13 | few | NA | TGTGCCAGCAGGGAAAGGGAATCCGGGGAGCTGTTTTTT | CASRERESGELFF
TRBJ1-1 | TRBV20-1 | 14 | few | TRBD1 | TGCAGTGCTAGAGATCCAGGGGGGGAAGGAGAAGCTTTCTTT | CSARDPGGEGEAFF
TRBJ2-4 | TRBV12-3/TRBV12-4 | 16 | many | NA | TGTGCCAGCAGTTGGGTTGGAGGTCTAGCCAAAAACATTCAGTACTTC | CASSWVGGLAKNIQYF
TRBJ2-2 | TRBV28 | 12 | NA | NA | TGTGCCAGCAGGCCCCTACCCGGGGAGCTGTTTTTT | CASRPLPGELFF
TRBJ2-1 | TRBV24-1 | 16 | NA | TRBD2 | TGTGCCACCAGTGATCCTAGCGGGACCCCCTACAATGAGCAGTTCTTC | CATSDPSGTPYNEQFF
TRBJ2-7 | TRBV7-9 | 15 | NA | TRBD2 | TGTGCCAGCAGCACGAGCGGGGAAGTCTCCTACGAGCAGTACTTC | CASSTSGEVSYEQYF
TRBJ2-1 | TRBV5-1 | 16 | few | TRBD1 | TGCGCCAGCAGCTTGTTGGGACAGGGGGCGCCGGCTGAGCAGTTCTTC | CASSLLGQGAPAEQFF
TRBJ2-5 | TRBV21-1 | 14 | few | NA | TGTGCCAGCAGCAACTTAGTAGCTCTCGAGACCCAGTACTTC | CASSNLVALETQYF
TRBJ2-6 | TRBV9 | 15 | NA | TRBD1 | TGTGCCAGCAGCCCTCAGGGGGATCGGGCCAACGTCCTGACTTTC | CASSPQGDRANVLTF
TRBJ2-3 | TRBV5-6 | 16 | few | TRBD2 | TGTGCCAGCAGCTTCCAGACTAGCGGGTACACAGATACGCAGTATTTT | CASSFQTSGYTDTQYF
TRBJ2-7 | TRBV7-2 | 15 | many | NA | TGTGCCAGCAGCTTAGTAGGGCAGGGAATTTACGAGCAGTACTTC | CASSLVGQGIYEQYF
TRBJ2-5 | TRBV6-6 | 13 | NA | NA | TGTGCCAGTGGCAGCCGGCTCGGGGAGACCCAGTACTTC | CASGSRLGETQYF
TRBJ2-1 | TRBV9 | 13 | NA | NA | TGTGCCAGCAGCGTAGTTGGGTTGCGGGCGCAGTTCTTC | CASSVVGLRAQFF
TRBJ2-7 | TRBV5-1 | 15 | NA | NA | TGCGCCAGCAGCTTGGTTGCGGGACAAACCTACGAGCAGTACTTC | CASSLVAGQTYEQYF
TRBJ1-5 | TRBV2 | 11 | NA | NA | TGTGCCAGCAGTGACACACAGCCCCAGCGTTTT | CASSDTQPQRF
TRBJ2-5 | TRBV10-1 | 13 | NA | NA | TGCGCCAGCAGTGAGGCGTTGGGGGAGACCCAGTACTTC | CASSEALGETQYF
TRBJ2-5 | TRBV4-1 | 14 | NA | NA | TGCGCCAGCAGCCTAAATAGATTTCGGGAGACCCAGTACTTC | CASSLNRFRETQYF
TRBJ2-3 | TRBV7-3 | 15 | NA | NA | TGTGCCAGCAGCTTACAGATGCGGGGGCGGGATACGCAGTATTTT | CASSLQMRGRDTQYF
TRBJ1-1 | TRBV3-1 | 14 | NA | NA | TGTGCCAGCACCAAACGAGGGAGGACCACTGAAGCTTTCTTT | CASTKRGRTTEAFF
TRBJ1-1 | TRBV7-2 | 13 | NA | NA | TGTGCCAGCAGCTTAGGAACCCCGGATGAAGCTTTCTTT | CASSLGTPDEAFF
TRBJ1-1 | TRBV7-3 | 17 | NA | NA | TGTGCCAGCAGCTTAAACCCCCTTGGGGCGGATAACACTGAAGCTTTCTTT | CASSLNPLGADNTEAFF
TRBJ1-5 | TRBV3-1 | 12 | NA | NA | TGTGCCAGCAGCCAAGGCAACCTACCCCAGCATTTT | CASSQGNLPQHF
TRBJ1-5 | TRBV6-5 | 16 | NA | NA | TGTGCCAGCAGCTACGCCGTACCGGTGGGCAATCAGCCCCAGCATTTT | CASSYAVPVGNQPQHF
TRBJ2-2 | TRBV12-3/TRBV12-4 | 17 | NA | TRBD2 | TGTGCCAGCAGGTCGGGACTAGCGGGAGGAAACACCGGGGAGCTGTTTTTT | CASRSGLAGGNTGELFF
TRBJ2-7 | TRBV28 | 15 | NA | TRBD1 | TGTGCCAGCGGCCTAACAGGGGCTCAATCCTACGAGCAGTACTTC | CASGLTGAQSYEQYF
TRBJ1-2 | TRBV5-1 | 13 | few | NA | TGCGCCAGCAGCTTGGAACGGGGTGGCGGCTACACCTTC | CASSLERGGGYTF
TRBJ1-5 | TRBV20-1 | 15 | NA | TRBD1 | TGCAGTGCTGAACCGGGACAGGATTTCAATCAGCCCCAGCATTTT | CSAEPGQDFNQPQHF
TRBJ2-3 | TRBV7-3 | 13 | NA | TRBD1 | TGTGCCAGCGGAGACAGGGCCACAGATACGCAGTATTTT | CASGDRATDTQYF
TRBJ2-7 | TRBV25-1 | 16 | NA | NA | TGTGCCAGCAGTGATACAGGGTGGGTTAGCTCCTACGAGCAGTACTTC | CASSDTGWVSSYEQYF
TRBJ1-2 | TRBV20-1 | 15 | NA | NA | TGCAGTGCCGACCCCTTGGTGGGGCGTACCTATGGCTACACCTTC | CSADPLVGRTYGYTF
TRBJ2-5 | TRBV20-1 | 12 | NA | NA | TGCAGCGCCGGGGAATCCGATGAGACCCAGTACTTC | CSAGESDETQYF
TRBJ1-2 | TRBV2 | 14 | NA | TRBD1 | TGTGCCAGCAGATCCGACAGGGGCGGGTATGGCTACACCTTC | CASRSDRGGYGYTF
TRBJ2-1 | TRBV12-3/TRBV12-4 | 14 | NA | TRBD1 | TGTGCCAGCAGAACCGGGACAGGGGACAATGAGCAGTTCTTC | CASRTGTGDNEQFF
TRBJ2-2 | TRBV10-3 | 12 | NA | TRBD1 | TGTGCCATCAGCCAGGGGGCCGGGGAGCTGTTTTTT | CAISQGAGELFF
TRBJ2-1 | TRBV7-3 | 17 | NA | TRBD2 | TGTGCCAGCAGCTTAAGCTCTAGCGGGAGTTCCTACAATGAGCAGTTCTTC | CASSLSSSGSSYNEQFF
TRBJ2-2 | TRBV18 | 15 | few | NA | TGTGCCAGCTCGTCCAAATTCGATTTTTACGGGGAGCTGTTTTTT | CASSSKFDFYGELFF
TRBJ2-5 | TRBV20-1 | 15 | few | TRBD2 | TGCAGTGCTAGAGTTGATAGCGGGATATCGGAGACCCAGTACTTC | CSARVDSGISETQYF
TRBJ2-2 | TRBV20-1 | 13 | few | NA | TGCAGTGCCCCACGAGTTGGGGCCGGGGAGCTGTTTTTT | CSAPRVGAGELFF
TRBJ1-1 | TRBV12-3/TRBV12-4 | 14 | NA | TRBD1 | TGTGCCAGCAGAACTACAGGGGGGAGGACTGAAGCTTTCTTT | CASRTTGGRTEAFF
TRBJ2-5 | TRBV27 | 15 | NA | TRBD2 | TGTGCCAGCAGTTCCCGCCGGCGGGGGTTGGAGACCCAGTACTTC | CASSSRRRGLETQYF
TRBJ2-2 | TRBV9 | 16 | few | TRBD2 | TGTGCCAGCAGCGAACTAGCGGGAGACGCCACCGGGGAGCTGTTTTTT | CASSELAGDATGELFF
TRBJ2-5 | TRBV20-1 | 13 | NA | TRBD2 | TGCAGTGCTAGGGGCGGGAGCACAGAGACCCAGTACTTC | CSARGGSTETQYF
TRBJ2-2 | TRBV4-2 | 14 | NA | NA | TGTGCCAGCAGCCAAGATTACGGTCCCGGGGAGCTGTTTTTT | CASSQDYGPGELFF
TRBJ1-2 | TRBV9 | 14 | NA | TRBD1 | TGTGCCAGCAGCCCGAGGACAGGGCTCGATGGCTACACCTTC | CASSPRTGLDGYTF